This is a list of T cell receptor beta chains from one sample in a study of shared clonotypes between healthy human individuals. Profiled with immunoSEQ multiplex PCR; TCRdb holds only in-frame clones, not every one. This sample has approximately 2,000,000 clones; around 90% occur once, and the top ten carry about 0.41%. Specimen: naive CD4+ T cells from PBMCs. These receptors were collected from a young man in good health. Some clones in this sample may be carry-over from other donors' samples. The CDR3 runs from the conserved cysteine through the conserved F or W. Fields, in order: J gene, D gene, clone size, V gene, CDR3 protein, CDR3 DNA. The D gene is left open where the match is weak. Expanded clones are given a class, and other clones once, few, many or no size at all.

j_call: TRBJ2-6; d_call: -; clone_size: few; v_call: TRBV7-3; cdr3_aa: CASSPPGANVLTF; cdr3_nt: TGTGCCAGCAGCCCCCCTGGGGCCAACGTCCTGACTTTC
j_call: TRBJ2-7; d_call: TRBD2; clone_size: -; v_call: TRBV9; cdr3_aa: CASSEGTSGYEQYF; cdr3_nt: TGTGCCAGCAGCGAGGGGACTAGCGGGTACGAGCAGTACTTC
j_call: TRBJ2-5; d_call: TRBD2; clone_size: -; v_call: TRBV5-1; cdr3_aa: CASSRGRGGTETQYF; cdr3_nt: TGCGCCAGCAGTCGTGGCCGCGGGGGGACGGAGACCCAGTACTTC
j_call: TRBJ1-2; d_call: -; clone_size: -; v_call: TRBV5-1; cdr3_aa: CASSLGQPNYGYTF; cdr3_nt: TGCGCCAGCAGCTTAGGACAGCCTAACTATGGCTACACCTTC
j_call: TRBJ1-4; d_call: -; clone_size: -; v_call: TRBV30; cdr3_aa: CATGGATNEKLFF; cdr3_nt: TGTGCGACCGGGGGTGCAACTAATGAAAAACTGTTTTTT
j_call: TRBJ1-1; d_call: -; clone_size: -; v_call: TRBV2; cdr3_aa: CASSYQGLEAFF; cdr3_nt: TGTGCCAGCTCATACCAGGGGTTAGAAGCTTTCTTT
j_call: TRBJ1-3; d_call: -; clone_size: -; v_call: TRBV5-1; cdr3_aa: CASSRLGTPGNTIYF; cdr3_nt: TGCGCCAGCAGCCGCCTCGGGACTCCTGGAAACACCATATATTTT
j_call: TRBJ2-1; d_call: -; clone_size: once; v_call: TRBV11-1; cdr3_aa: CASSLAQGRPLNEQFF; cdr3_nt: TGTGCCAGCAGCTTAGCGCAGGGGCGGCCTTTGAATGAGCAGTTCTTC
j_call: TRBJ2-3; d_call: TRBD2; clone_size: -; v_call: TRBV7-2; cdr3_aa: CASSAPGLAGGRGDTQYF; cdr3_nt: TGTGCCAGCAGCGCGCCGGGACTAGCGGGAGGCCGGGGAGATACGCAGTATTTT
j_call: TRBJ2-2; d_call: -; clone_size: -; v_call: TRBV19; cdr3_aa: CASSMLYTNTGELFF; cdr3_nt: TGTGCCAGTAGTATGCTCTACACGAACACCGGGGAGCTGTTTTTT
j_call: TRBJ2-7; d_call: TRBD1; clone_size: once; v_call: TRBV5-8; cdr3_aa: CASSSTGTARWEQYF; cdr3_nt: TGTGCCAGCAGCTCAACCGGGACAGCTCGATGGGAGCAGTACTTC
j_call: TRBJ2-7; d_call: -; clone_size: -; v_call: TRBV7-6; cdr3_aa: CASSLGPSNGHYEQYF; cdr3_nt: TGTGCCAGCAGCTTAGGGCCCTCAAACGGCCACTACGAGCAGTACTTC
j_call: TRBJ2-1; d_call: -; clone_size: -; v_call: TRBV7-2; cdr3_aa: CASSPRGPRAGSYNEQFF; cdr3_nt: TGTGCCAGCAGCCCCCGGGGGCCACGAGCGGGCTCCTACAATGAGCAGTTCTTC
j_call: TRBJ2-3; d_call: -; clone_size: once; v_call: TRBV7-2; cdr3_aa: CASSGGTAGTDTQYF; cdr3_nt: TGTGCCAGCAGCGGGGGGACAGCGGGGACAGATACGCAGTATTTT
j_call: TRBJ1-4; d_call: -; clone_size: -; v_call: TRBV5-1; cdr3_aa: CASSFTPNEKLFF; cdr3_nt: TGCGCCAGCAGCTTTACCCCCAATGAAAAACTGTTTTTT
j_call: TRBJ2-7; d_call: TRBD1; clone_size: once; v_call: TRBV18; cdr3_aa: CASSPGQADSYEQYF; cdr3_nt: TGTGCCAGCTCACCAGGACAGGCGGACTCCTACGAGCAGTACTTC
j_call: TRBJ2-5; d_call: -; clone_size: -; v_call: TRBV28; cdr3_aa: CASTRWDLGGRGKQETQYF; cdr3_nt: TGTGCCAGCACCCGATGGGATCTCGGGGGCAGGGGAAAACAAGAGACCCAGTACTTC
j_call: TRBJ2-5; d_call: TRBD2; clone_size: -; v_call: TRBV7-9; cdr3_aa: CASSTGTSSGVETQYF; cdr3_nt: TGTGCCAGCAGCACAGGGACTAGCAGTGGAGTAGAGACCCAGTACTTC
j_call: TRBJ2-3; d_call: -; clone_size: -; v_call: TRBV2; cdr3_aa: CASSIRQTTDTQYF; cdr3_nt: TGTGCCAGCAGTATCAGACAGACCACAGATACGCAGTATTTT
j_call: TRBJ2-5; d_call: TRBD2; clone_size: -; v_call: TRBV28; cdr3_aa: CASSPGGTSGRTQYF; cdr3_nt: TGTGCCAGCAGTCCAGGCGGGACTAGCGGGCGGACCCAGTACTTC
j_call: TRBJ1-2; d_call: -; clone_size: -; v_call: TRBV5-1; cdr3_aa: CASSLQGDYGYTF; cdr3_nt: TGCGCCAGCAGCTTACAGGGAGATTATGGCTACACCTTC
j_call: TRBJ2-1; d_call: -; clone_size: -; v_call: TRBV9; cdr3_aa: CASSVGRVSSYNEQFF; cdr3_nt: TGTGCCAGCAGCGTAGGGCGGGTGAGCTCCTACAATGAGCAGTTCTTC
j_call: TRBJ2-3; d_call: -; clone_size: -; v_call: TRBV18; cdr3_aa: CASSLTSVADTQYF; cdr3_nt: TGTGCCAGCTCACTTACTTCAGTTGCAGATACGCAGTATTTT
j_call: TRBJ1-5; d_call: -; clone_size: -; v_call: TRBV29-1; cdr3_aa: CSVLRGVGQPQHF; cdr3_nt: TGCAGCGTTCTCCGGGGGGTTGGTCAGCCCCAGCATTTT
j_call: TRBJ2-3; d_call: TRBD2; clone_size: -; v_call: TRBV7-2; cdr3_aa: CASSTKPLAGGRTDTQYF; cdr3_nt: TGTGCCAGCAGCACTAAGCCCCTAGCGGGAGGTCGCACAGATACGCAGTATTTT
j_call: TRBJ2-7; d_call: TRBD2; clone_size: -; v_call: TRBV30; cdr3_aa: CAWTLPGAGAYEQYF; cdr3_nt: TGTGCCTGGACCCTCCCAGGAGCGGGAGCCTACGAGCAGTACTTC